The 12 T cell receptor beta chains listed next were all sequenced from one sample in a study of T-cell memory formation after mild COVID-19. MiXCR was run by TCRdb on the 5' RACE reads, yielding one entry per CDR3 protein. Of under 550,000 distinct CDR3 sequences detected, approximately 18% appear once; the ten largest clones hold approximately 13%. The specimen was PBMCs or a T cell subset sorted from them (not recorded which). These receptors all stem from an adult woman who had mild COVID-19 (a few samples of this study predate the infection). Cell type and time point are not known.

The chain is built from TRBV7-8 and TRBJ2-3; 14 bases fit TRBD2. The ends lost 1 base at V and 1 base at J; junction bases unmatched: 4. The V gene's germline CDR1 is SGHVS and CDR2 FQNEAQ. This CDR3 comprises 18 residues. The CDR3 protein is CASSLGLAGGRGTDTQYF. As DNA, the CDR3 is TGTGCCAGCAGCTTAGGACTAGCGGGAGGGCGCGGCACAGATACGCAGTATTTT.

V is TRBV18 and J is TRBJ1-6; D gene unclear. In germline, CDR1 is KGHSH, CDR2 LQKENI. V lost 3 bases and J lost 9, with 18 bases in between. The CDR3 is 16 amino acids. CDR3 in amino acids: CASSPLTRFGSSPLHF. The CDR3 nucleotides are TGTGCCAGCTCACCCTTGACGAGATTCGGTAGTTCACCCCTCCACTTT.

The rearrangement uses TRBV5-4 and TRBJ2-3; D gene ambiguous. Germline assignment: CDR1 SGHNT and CDR2 YYREEE (reference sequence). The CDR3 extends over 16 amino acids. The V end lost 4 bases, the J end lost 0 bases, and 15 bases lay between the germline ends. The CDR3 region has the DNA TGTGCCAGCAGCCCCGGGCAGGTTCCTAGCACAGATACGCAGTATTTT. Its translation is CASSPGQVPSTDTQYF. Full variable domain (missing parts from reference TRBV5-4 and TRBJ2-3): ETGVTQSPTHLIKTRGQQVTLRCSSQSGHNTVSWYQQALGQGPQFIFQYYREEENGRGNFPPRFSGLQFPNYSSELNVNALELDDSALYLCASSPGQVPSTDTQYFGPGTRLTVL.

V usage is TRBV30 and J usage is TRBJ2-1; 9 positions agree with TRBD1. CDR1 is GTSNPN, CDR2 SVGIG, per germline (reference sequence). The CDR3 sequence is 16 residues long. V lost 0 bases to trimming and J lost 9 bases; unmatched junction nucleotides: 12. CDR3 sequence (DNA): TGTGCCTGGAGTGTAGGACAGGGGAAATCTAACCTTGAGCAGTTCTTC. Amino acids: CAWSVGQGKSNLEQFF.

V usage is TRBV5-1 and J usage is TRBJ2-1; 8 nucleotides line up with TRBD2. Germline V gene lookup returns CDR1 SGHRS and CDR2 YFSETQ. The CDR3 totals 16 residues. The J segment lost 0 bases and the V segment lost 3 bases, leaving 5 bases of the junction unmatched. The CDR3 DNA is TGCGCCAGCAGCTCGATAGCGGGATACTCCTACAATGAGCAGTTCTTC. Translated, it gives CASSSIAGYSYNEQFF.

This clonotype was seen at least ten times. The rearrangement links TRBV2 to TRBJ2-7; tentatively, D is TRBD1 (5 bases). Per germline, CDR1 SNHLY and CDR2 FYNNEI. Trimming cost V 6 bases and J 3 bases, with 15 bases left between them. The CDR3 loop spans 14 amino acids. The CDR3 sequence: CASRDGVRGYEQYF. For the CDR3, the DNA is TGTGCCAGCAGAGATGGAGTTAGGGGCTACGAGCAGTACTTC.

V gene TRBV5-1 combines with J gene TRBJ2-7; TRBD2 agrees at 9 bases. V shed 3 bases and J 4 bases; nucleotides not matched to a gene: 8. The CDR3 sequence is 15 residues long. CDR1 is SGHRS and CDR2 is YFSETQ in the germline V gene. The chain's CDR3 is CASSSAGGPAYEQYF. The DNA of the CDR3 is TGCGCCAGCAGCTCGGCGGGGGGGCCGGCTTACGAGCAGTACTTC.

The gene calls are TRBV24-1 and TRBJ2-2; no clear D. This CDR3 has 13 residues. Germline CDR1 KGHDR, CDR2 SFDVKD. Trimming left V 4 bases short and J 6 bases short, with 8 bases between. The CDR3 protein is CATSDPVSGELFF. CDR3 sequence (DNA): TGTGCCACCAGTGACCCCGTCTCCGGGGAGCTGTTTTTT.

This clonotype was counted only a few times. Here the CDR3 DNA reads TGTGCCAGCAGTGCACTAGGCGGGGTTATCTCTGGAAACACCATATATTTT. It specifies CASSALGGVISGNTIYF. V gene TRBV12-3 or TRBV12-4 combines with J gene TRBJ1-3; the D is unclear. V lost 5 bases to trimming and J lost 0 bases, with 17 bases between them. CDR3 length equals 17 residues.

This chain joins TRBV7-9 and TRBJ1-1; 8 nucleotides align to TRBD1. Germline values: CDR1 SEHNR, CDR2 FQNEAQ (reference sequence). This CDR3 contains 15 residues. Trimming at V came to 4 bases and at J to 2 bases, leaving 6 bases not matched to a gene. The CDR3 region has the DNA TGTGCCAGCAGCTCATCGACAGGGGTAAACACTGAAGCTTTCTTT. Translated: CASSSSTGVNTEAFF.

V gene TRBV7-3 combines with J gene TRBJ2-5, with 8 bases identical to TRBD2. V was pared by 0 bases and J by 2 bases, with 2 bases of the junction left unmatched. Germline V gene sequence: CDR1 SGHTA, CDR2 FQGTGA. The CDR3 spans 15 residues. The DNA of the CDR3 is TGTGCCAGCAGCTTAACTAGCGGGACACAAGAGACCCAGTACTTC. Amino acids: CASSLTSGTQETQYF.

This clonotype was picked up a small number of times. The genes are TRBV20-1 and TRBJ2-7; D is unresolved. CDR1 and CDR2 from the germline V gene are DFQATT and SNEGSKA (reference sequence). This CDR3 region has 15 residues. V was pared by 0 bases and J by 3 bases, with 15 bases between. The CDR3 nucleotides read TGCAGTGCTAGAGAGGCTGGAACCTCTCTCTACGAGCAGTACTTC. It codes for CSAREAGTSLYEQYF.